This TCR beta chain was sequenced during a study of T-cell reconstitution after alpha-beta-depleted transplantation in children. General observations from the study: One year post-transplant, T-cell counts and diversity were largely derived from T cells produced anew. For some patients, TCRbeta diversity was high at day 60 because of recipient T cells and thymic progenitors that survived. Several hundred graft clones that had expanded were reportedly the source of alpha-beta T cells about two months after transplant.

This clonotype was seen ten or more times. The antigen remains undetermined. The authors prepared the TCRbeta library with unique molecular identifiers. TCRdb used MiXCR to reprocess the PCR reads, holding one entry per CDR3 protein. The sample yields approximately 650,000 distinct CDR3 sequences, around 13% seen once. Germline loops: CDR1 SGHRS, CDR2 YFSETQ. The CDR3 is made up of 13 amino acids. The V end was cut by 0 bases, the J end by 8 bases, with 9 bases between. The clonotype was recovered from a girl between 2 and 10 years old with congenital amegakaryocytic thrombocytopenia, due to receive a stem cell transplant. The starting material was PBMCs, obtained before TCRalphabeta/CD19-depleted stem cell transplant. The genes are TRBV5-1 and TRBJ2-1; no clear D. CDR3 region: CASSLVGRDEQFF. For the CDR3, the DNA is TGCGCCAGCAGCTTGGTCGGGCGCGATGAGCAGTTCTTC.